This T cell receptor beta chain was sequenced during a study of OX40 agonist ivuxolimab in advanced cancers. Overall study context: Allowance was made for prior anti-PD-1, anti-PD-L1 or anti-CTLA-4 therapy, and around 44% had some. Partial response was recorded in three patients: one hepatocellular carcinoma and two cutaneous melanoma cases.

After removal of 5 bases from V and 9 bases from J, the junction contained 6 bases not matched to a gene. Looked up from germline, CDR1 is SGHRS and CDR2 is YFSETQ. This CDR3 is built from 13 residues. The method was immunoSEQ multiplex PCR; TCRdb's version includes in-frame clones alone and lacks a portion of them. Among about 48,000 clones, 82% were seen once, and the ten largest hold more than 1.5%. This specimen was CD4+ or CD8+ T cells sorted from blood, taken in a trial of the OX40 agonist ivuxolimab. This sequence joins TRBV5-1 and TRBJ2-1; 9 bases are a match to TRBD1. The sequence derives from an adult with an advanced solid tumor such as melanoma, head and neck, liver or kidney cancer. DNA of the CDR3: TGCGCCAGCAGGGGGACAGGGTCGGGTGAGCAGTTCTTC. Protein: CASRGTGSGEQFF. The complete variable domain, with remaining parts taken from reference TRBV5-1 and TRBJ2-1, reads KAGVTQTPRYLIKTRGQQVTLSCSPISGHRSVSWYQQTPGQGLQFLFEYFSETQRNKGNFPGRFSGRQFSNSRSEMNVSTLELGDSALYLCASRGTGSGEQFFGPGTRLTVL.